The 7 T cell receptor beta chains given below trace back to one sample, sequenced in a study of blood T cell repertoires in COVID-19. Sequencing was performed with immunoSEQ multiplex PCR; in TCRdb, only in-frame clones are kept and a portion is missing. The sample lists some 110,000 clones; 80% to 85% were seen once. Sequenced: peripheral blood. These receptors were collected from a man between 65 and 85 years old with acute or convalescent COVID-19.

CDR3 protein: CASTTGGFSFSTDTQYF. The CDR3, as DNA: TGTGCCAGTACCACAGGGGGCTTCAGTTTTAGCACAGATACGCAGTATTTT. V and J are TRBV28 and TRBJ2-3, with 9 bases that match TRBD1. The CDR3 loop spans 17 amino acids. V lost 9 bases to trimming and J lost 0 bases; unmatched junction nucleotides: 13. Looked up from germline, CDR1 is MDHEN and CDR2 is SYDVKM.

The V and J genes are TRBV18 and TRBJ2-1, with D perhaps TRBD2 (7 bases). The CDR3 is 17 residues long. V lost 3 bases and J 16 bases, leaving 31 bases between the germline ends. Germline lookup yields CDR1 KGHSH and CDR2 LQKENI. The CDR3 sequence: CASSPQTGIAPGGSGFF. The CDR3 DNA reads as TGTGCCAGCTCACCGCAAACAGGGATTGCCCCGGGCGGGAGCGGTTTCTTC.

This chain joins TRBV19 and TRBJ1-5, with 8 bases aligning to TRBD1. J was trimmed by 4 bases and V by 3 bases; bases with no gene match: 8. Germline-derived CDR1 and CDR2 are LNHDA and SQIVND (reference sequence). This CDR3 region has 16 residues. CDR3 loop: CASSIRTGKGNQPQHF. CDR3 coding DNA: TGTGCCAGTAGTATTAGGACAGGGAAGGGGAATCAGCCCCAGCATTTT.

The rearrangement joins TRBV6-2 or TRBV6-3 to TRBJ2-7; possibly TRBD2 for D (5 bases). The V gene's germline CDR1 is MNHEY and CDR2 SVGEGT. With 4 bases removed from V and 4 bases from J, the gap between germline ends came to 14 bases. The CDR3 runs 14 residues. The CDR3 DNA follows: TGTGCCAGCAGTTTGGCCGGGATAGTTTACGAGCAGTACTTC. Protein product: CASSLAGIVYEQYF.

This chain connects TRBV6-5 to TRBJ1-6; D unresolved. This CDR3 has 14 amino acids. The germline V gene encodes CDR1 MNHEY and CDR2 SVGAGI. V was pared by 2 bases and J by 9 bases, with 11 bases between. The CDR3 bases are TGTGCCAGCAGTTACGAGGGTAGTGGTTCACCCCTCCACTTT. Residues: CASSYEGSGSPLHF.

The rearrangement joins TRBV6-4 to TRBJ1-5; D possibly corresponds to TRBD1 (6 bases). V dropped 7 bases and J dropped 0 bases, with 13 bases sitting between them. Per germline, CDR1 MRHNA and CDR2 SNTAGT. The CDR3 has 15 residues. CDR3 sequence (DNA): TGTGCCAGCAACAGGGAATGGGATAGCAATCAGCCCCAGCATTTT. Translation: CASNREWDSNQPQHF.

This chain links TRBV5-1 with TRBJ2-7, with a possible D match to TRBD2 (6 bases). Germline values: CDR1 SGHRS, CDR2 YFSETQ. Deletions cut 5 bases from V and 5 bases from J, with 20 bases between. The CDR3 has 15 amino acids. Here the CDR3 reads CASRRLAGSVDEQYF. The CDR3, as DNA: TGCGCCAGCAGGCGGCTAGCCGGGAGTGTCGACGAGCAGTACTTC.